The 2 T cell receptor beta chains below come from one sample, sequenced in a study of OX40 agonist ivuxolimab in advanced cancers. Measured with immunoSEQ multiplex PCR; TCRdb has only the in-frame clones, and not every one. The sample shows about 89,000 clones, more than 70% of them seen only once. The sample in question was CD4+ or CD8+ T cells sorted from blood, obtained in a trial of the OX40 agonist ivuxolimab. The receptors derive from an adult with an advanced solid tumor such as melanoma, head and neck, liver or kidney cancer.

This chain joins TRBV7-6 and TRBJ2-7; maybe TRBD2 (6 bases). The CDR3 has 16 amino acids. Trimming stripped 5 bases from V and 0 bases from J, with 17 bases between. Germline assignment: CDR1 SGHVS and CDR2 FNYEAQ. CDR3 nucleotide sequence: TGTGCCAGCAGCCCCAGCCCGGCGGGGAGCTCCTACGAGCAGTACTTC. Amino acids: CASSPSPAGSSYEQYF. The whole variable domain, filled in from reference TRBV7-6 and TRBJ2-7, reads GAGVSQSPRYKVTKRGQDVALRCDPISGHVSLYWYRQALGQGPEFLTYFNYEAQQDKSGLPNDRFSAERPEGSISTLTIQRTEQRDSAMYRCASSPSPAGSSYEQYFGPGTRLTVT.

The rearrangement links TRBV7-9 to TRBJ1-5; 9 bases match TRBD1. In germline, CDR1 is SEHNR, CDR2 FQNEAQ (reference sequence). The CDR3 is made up of 18 amino acids. The V gene end was trimmed by 7 bases and the J gene end by 0 bases; junction bases not matched to a gene: 13. The DNA for the CDR3 is TGTGCCAGCACCACCGGGACAGGGCTGTCCAATAGCAATCAGCCCCAGCATTTT. Amino acid sequence: CASTTGTGLSNSNQPQHF.